Sequencing of this TCR beta chain was carried out in a study of shared clonotypes between healthy human individuals (dated by TCRdb to 2018 to 2020). About the full investigation: The cohort comprised a couple of women and a few men aged 18 to 49 years. To increase sequencing depth and limit assay-specific biases, TCR repertoire library preparation and sequencing were carried out by different laboratories using diverse techniques. For each donor, CD4 naive and CD4 memory were each given three plates, CD8 naive was given two plates, and CD8 memory was given one plate. Leukapheresis yielded between about 0.85 and 10 billion PBMCs per donor. The study deeply sequenced blood TCR repertoires of about 5 healthy adults to estimate repertoire size and the extent of clonotype sharing between individuals. Overall results and qualifications from the work: Estimated clonotype richness was generally larger for naive than for memory subsets. Sharing across a few donors was observed for about 4.8% of naive CD4, 3% to 3.5% of naive CD8, over 2% of memory CD4, and approximately 0.41% of memory CD8 clonotypes. Rarefaction of sorted-subset datasets indicated incomplete sequencing despite the large sequencing depth. Sampling was limited to blood, and TCR repertoires in tissue likely differ from TCR repertoires in blood. Because the study included a small number of donors, the genetic and exposure-history diversity represented was limited. Compared with non-shared clonotypes, the clonotypes found in all four sorted-subset donors had higher generation probabilities. Pairwise subsampling led to the expectation that sequencing depth would affect the degree of clonotype sharing among donors.

As to this clone: Its antigen specificity is not known. Per-base quality was not reported, and no clone a single base away is much larger than it.

For the CD8 naive samples, CD45RO-negative cells were positively selected for CCR7, yielding a CD45RA+CCR7+ population from which TemRA cells were excluded. The donors were healthy, HIV-negative adults with no recently reported acute infections or vaccinations. All donors were Caucasian adults living in Nashville, Tennessee, USA. After blood collection by leukapheresis, PBMCs were isolated using Ficoll-Histopaque density gradient centrifugation and then cryopreserved in the vapor phase of liquid nitrogen. Analytical flow cytometry was used to check the purity and quantity of every magnetically sorted T cell population. Genomic DNA was isolated from each sorted fraction and quantified by UV absorbance on a Nanodrop 2000c. Using the deep immunoSEQ assay, TCR CDR3 regions were amplified from genomic DNA by multiplex PCR. Extracted genomic DNA from each cell subset was spread evenly across all wells of several immunoSEQ 96-well plates, with each plate serving as a replicate. For sorted subsets, 150 to 250 ng genomic DNA, equal to some 30,000 T cell genomes, was loaded into each replicate PCR. Purified libraries were measured with a Qubit 3.0 fluorometer, size-checked on a Bioanalyzer 2100, and measured again with the KAPA Library Quantification kit. Every immunoSEQ 96-well plate was sequenced on a dedicated single-read 150-cycle Illumina NextSeq 550 flow cell. The source study handled its data this way. Because the immunoSEQ output included only junctional sequences and no quality scores, the filtering could not be the same as the filtering used for full-length reads. To assign V/J genes and CDR3, sequences were annotated against IMGT germline references using PyIR, a Python wrapper for IgBLAST v1.9. Reads were removed for weak V/J assignments (E-value above 1e-6), missing CDR3, stop codons, out-of-frame junctions, or ambiguous translated residues. V3J clonotypes were defined by identical inferred V gene, J gene, and CDR3 amino acid sequence. To compute the percentage overlap between repertoires, the number of shared unique clonotypes was divided by the size of the smaller repertoire. RTK rarefaction, the Chao1 estimator, and Recon v2.1 estimates of unobserved clonotypes were used to assess repertoire richness. For all TCRbeta clonotypes obtained by the gDNA method from a handful of donors, generation probabilities were computed with OLGA. TCRdb obtained this table from immuneACCESS and retained in-frame rearrangements with V and J assigned. These tables miss some clones; where compared with another copy, unresolved V genes account for less than half of the shortfall, and the remainder is unexplained. V and J calls and clone size are given by that table; D and trimming were obtained from the DNA. The sample table holds roughly 2 million clones, of which less than 95% were seen once. The top ten clones comprise roughly 1% of the sample.

The sample was naive CD8+ T cells sorted from blood. Explained via the paper, the cell subset or site label denotes: CD45RA+CCR7+. The receptor comes from a man younger than 30 in good health.

The nucleotide sequence is given as TGTGCCAGCAGCGTAGCTACAGGGCATAACTATGGCTACACCTTC. Translated, this gives CASSVATGHNYGYTF. Recombination connected TRBV9 to TRBJ1-2; the D gene is perhaps TRBD1, on 6 matching bases. V was cut back by 0 bases and J by 1 base, leaving a gap of 10 bases between them. Reading the germline V gene gives CDR1 SGDLS and CDR2 YYNGEE. The CDR3 spans 15 residues, from the cysteine through the phenylalanine. Left in the record is the CDR3 DNA by itself, 45 bases read in frame from the first base.